The 29 T cell receptor beta chains reported below all come from one sample, sequenced in a study of blood T cell repertoires in COVID-19. The table came from immunoSEQ multiplex PCR; TCRdb's copy has only in-frame clones and leaves some out. The data show 40,000 to 55,000 clones, about 89% seen once. Specimen: peripheral blood. Every receptor here comes from a human donor in a cohort sampled during active COVID-19.

The chain is built from TRBV6-5 and TRBJ1-1; 9 bases are shared with TRBD1. Germline V gene lookup returns CDR1 MNHEY and CDR2 SVGAGI. The trim removed 0 bases at V and 1 base at J, leaving 3 bases unmatched. CDR3 size: 16 residues. CDR3 in amino acids: CASSYSGTGRNTEAFF. CDR3 bases: TGTGCCAGCAGTTACTCCGGGACAGGGCGGAACACTGAAGCTTTCTTT.

CDR3 nucleotides: TGTGCCAGCAGCTTACAGGGACTAGCGACAGATACGCAGTATTTT. It translates to CASSLQGLATDTQYF. The chain is built from TRBV11-1 and TRBJ2-3; 10 bases are a match to TRBD2. Germline values: CDR1 SGHAT, CDR2 FQDESV (reference sequence). The junction had 2 bases not matched to a gene; V was cut back by 2 bases and J by 3 bases. The CDR3 sequence is 15 residues long.

This CDR3 is CAWSGGSGSEQYV. The CDR3 nucleotides read TGTGCCTGGAGTGGGGGAAGCGGGAGCGAGCAGTACGTC. The chain couples TRBV30 to TRBJ2-7; TRBD2 matches at 8 bases. V lost 1 base, J lost 6 bases, and 5 bases stayed unmatched. CDR3 size: 13 residues. Germline values: CDR1 GTSNPN, CDR2 SVGIG (reference sequence).

This chain uses TRBV6-2 or TRBV6-3 with TRBJ1-2; D might be TRBD1 (6 bases). CDR3 length: 12 amino acids. Germline CDR1 MNHEY, CDR2 SVGEGT. V was cut by 6 bases and J by 4 bases, with 9 bases left in between. DNA for the CDR3: TGTGCCAGCAGCCGGGACATCTATGGCTACACCTTC. This encodes CASSRDIYGYTF.

The chain combines TRBV5-6 with TRBJ1-2; D is undetermined. The germline CDR1 and CDR2 sequences are SGHDT and YYEEEE. V lost 3 bases and J 8 bases, leaving 20 bases between the germline ends. CDR3 length: 15 amino acids. The CDR3: CASSSLNRPGGGYTF. CDR3 DNA sequence: TGTGCCAGCAGCTCCCTAAATCGACCGGGAGGGGGCTACACCTTC.

CDR3 bases: TGTGCCAGCAGTTTTAGGGGAGGTCAGCCCCAGCATTTT. This codes for CASSFRGGQPQHF. This chain uses TRBV27 with TRBJ1-5; TRBD1 might be the D (5 bases). Per germline, CDR1 MNHEY and CDR2 SMNVEV (reference sequence). The CDR3 contains 13 residues. V lost 3 bases and J lost 6, with 9 bases in between.

In its sample, this clone is medium-sized. The J gene is TRBJ1-4, the V gene TRBV6-5, with D maybe TRBD1 (6 bases). Trimming cost V 10 bases and J 5 bases, with 11 bases left between them. The germline V gene encodes CDR1 MNHEY and CDR2 SVGAGI. The CDR3 runs to 12 residues. This CDR3 reads CATGDRNEKLFF. Written as DNA, the CDR3 is TGTGCCACGGGCGACAGGAATGAAAAACTGTTTTTT.

In DNA, the CDR3 is TGTGCCACCAGGGTCCGGGCGGGATGGGGAGAGACCCAGTACTTC. Amino acids: CATRVRAGWGETQYF. The V gene is TRBV15, the J gene TRBJ2-5; possibly TRBD2 for D (6 bases). This CDR3 is built from 15 residues. Trimming stripped 6 bases from V and 4 bases from J, with 18 bases between. CDR1 LNHNV and CDR2 YYDKDF come from the germline V gene (reference sequence).

V usage is TRBV18 and J usage is TRBJ2-3, with D perhaps TRBD2 (5 bases). This CDR3 contains 11 residues. CDR1 is KGHSH, CDR2 LQKENI, per germline. V lost 8 bases, J lost 2 bases, and 5 bases lay in between. The CDR3 sequence is CASRDTDTQYF. In DNA form, the CDR3 reads TGTGCCAGCCGGGACACAGATACGCAGTATTTT. Variable domain in full (rest from reference TRBV18 and TRBJ2-3): NAGVMQNPRHLVRRRGQEARLRCSPMKGHSHVYWYRQLPEEGLKFMVYLQKENIIDESGMPKERFSAEFPKEGPSILRIQQVVRGDSAAYFCASRDTDTQYFGPGTRLTVL.

This chain joins TRBV5-1 and TRBJ2-1; TRBD2 aligns across 8 bases. V lost 3 bases and J lost 8; bases outside the gene matches: 10. The CDR3 runs to 15 residues. Germline V gene sequence: CDR1 SGHRS, CDR2 YFSETQ. CDR3 sequence: CASSSGQREIHEQFF. Written as DNA, the CDR3 is TGCGCCAGCAGCTCCGGCCAGCGGGAGATTCATGAGCAGTTCTTC.

The chain employs TRBV6-5 and TRBJ1-6; a possible D gene is TRBD1 (6 bases). V was cut by 6 bases and J by 7 bases, with 13 bases left in between. From germline, CDR1 is MNHEY and CDR2 SVGAGI. CDR3 length equals 14 residues. CDR3 in amino acids: CASRLDRYNSPLHF. The CDR3 DNA is TGTGCCAGCAGGCTGGACAGATACAATTCACCCCTCCACTTT.

V gene TRBV30 combines with J gene TRBJ1-1; no definite D call. Germline CDR1 and CDR2: GTSNPN and SVGIG (reference sequence). Trimming took off 5 bases at V and 4 bases at J, with 20 bases between the two ends. The CDR3 is 15 residues long. This chain's CDR3 is CAWGLRPEEITEAFF. The DNA for the CDR3 is TGTGCCTGGGGACTCAGACCGGAGGAGATCACTGAAGCTTTCTTT.

The chain employs TRBV14 and TRBJ2-7; TRBD1 agrees at 8 bases. Germline lookup yields CDR1 SGHDN and CDR2 FVKESK. The CDR3 is made up of 14 amino acids. V lost 2 bases, J lost 3 bases, and 3 bases stayed unmatched. The CDR3 bases are TGTGCCAGCAGCCAATCGACAGGGGACTACGAGCAGTACTTC. Amino acid sequence: CASSQSTGDYEQYF.

CDR3 in DNA: TGCAGCACCCGACAGGGGGGGAATGAGCAGTTCTTC. Amino acid sequence: CSTRQGGNEQFF. V usage is TRBV29-1 and J usage is TRBJ2-1, with 9 bases matching TRBD1. Unmatched junction bases numbered 6, after V lost 8 bases and J lost 7 bases. This CDR3 contains 12 residues. Per the germline V gene, CDR1 is SQVTM and CDR2 is ANQGSEA.

This chain joins TRBV7-3 and TRBJ2-1; TRBD2 matches at 16 bases. The CDR3 runs 18 residues. With 5 bases clipped from V and 3 bases from J, the junction kept 7 bases outside the gene matches. Looked up from germline, CDR1 is SGHTA and CDR2 is FQGTGA. Here the CDR3 reads CASSPGTSGRDNYNEQFF. The CDR3 coding sequence is TGTGCCAGCAGCCCCGGGACTAGCGGGAGGGATAACTACAATGAGCAGTTCTTC. Full variable domain (missing parts from reference TRBV7-3 and TRBJ2-1): GAGVSQTPSNKVTEKGKYVELRCDPISGHTALYWYRQSLGQGPEFLIYFQGTGAADDSGLPNDRFFAVRPEGSVSTLKIQRTERGDSAVYLCASSPGTSGRDNYNEQFFGPGTRLTVL.

This clone came up a few times. This chain links TRBV18 with TRBJ1-6; 8 positions agree with TRBD1. The CDR3 is 14 amino acids. CDR1 KGHSH and CDR2 LQKENI come from the germline V gene. V trimming: 2 bases; J trimming: 9 bases; junction bases outside the gene matches: 3. The CDR3 bases are TGTGCCAGCTCACCAGACAGGGGAAGTTCACCCCTCCACTTT. The encoded protein is CASSPDRGSSPLHF.

The chain couples TRBV6-9 to TRBJ2-2; 10 nucleotides line up with TRBD2. The CDR3 length is 15 residues. Germline CDR1 reads MNHGY; CDR2 reads SVAAGI. The junction had 3 bases not matched to a gene; V was cut back by 3 bases and J by 5 bases. As DNA, the CDR3 is TGTGCCAGCAGTTACGAACTAGCGGGGACCGGGGAGCTGTTTTTT. Its translation: CASSYELAGTGELFF.

This clone was detected a few times. The gene calls are TRBV28 and TRBJ1-5; TRBD1 matches at 9 bases. Germline V gene lookup returns CDR1 MDHEN and CDR2 SYDVKM. The CDR3 extends over 15 amino acids. Trimming removed 6 bases from V and 2 bases from J; junction bases left unmatched: 5. The CDR3 sequence: CASRDRDRGNQPQHF. CDR3 in DNA: TGTGCCAGCAGGGACCGGGACAGGGGCAATCAGCCCCAGCATTTT. The full variable domain, with the rest looked up from reference TRBV28 and TRBJ1-5, is DVKVTQSSRYLVKRTGEKVFLECVQDMDHENMFWYRQDPGLGLRLIYFSYDVKMKEKGDIPEGYSVSREKKERFSLILESASTNQTSMYLCASRDRDRGNQPQHFGDGTRLSIL.

V is TRBV7-9 and J is TRBJ2-1; 8 bases fit TRBD1. The CDR3 totals 15 residues. Germline trimming cut 5 bases from V and 8 bases from J; bases unmatched to any gene: 11. The germline V gene has CDR1 SEHNR and CDR2 FQNEAQ (reference sequence). In DNA, the CDR3 is TGTGCCAGCAGCGCCGTGGCGGACAGGGCTGATGAGCAGTTCTTC. This translates into CASSAVADRADEQFF.

This rearrangement joins TRBV5-1 to TRBJ2-2; 9 nucleotides match TRBD1. The trim removed 4 bases at V and 6 bases at J, leaving 7 bases unmatched. The CDR3 runs 15 residues. Per the germline V gene, CDR1 is SGHRS and CDR2 is YFSETQ. For the CDR3, the DNA is TGCGCCAGCAGCGCCGCGACAGGGGGGGCCGGGGAGCTGTTTTTT. It translates to CASSAATGGAGELFF. The whole variable domain, remainder taken from reference TRBV5-1 and TRBJ2-2, is KAGVTQTPRYLIKTRGQQVTLSCSPISGHRSVSWYQQTPGQGLQFLFEYFSETQRNKGNFPGRFSGRQFSNSRSEMNVSTLELGDSALYLCASSAATGGAGELFFGEGSRLTVL.

V and J are TRBV28 and TRBJ1-2; 10 bases align to TRBD1. Trimming took 6 bases from V and 4 from J; bases not matched to a gene: 11. This CDR3 contains 16 residues. Germline CDR1 and CDR2: MDHEN and SYDVKM. The CDR3 bases are TGTGCCAGCAGGGGCGGGACAGGGGCCGATGGCTATGGCTACACCTTC. This codes for CASRGGTGADGYGYTF.

CDR3 in amino acids: CASSRPRNEKLFF. Written as DNA, the CDR3 is TGTGCCAGCAGCCGTCCACGGAATGAAAAACTGTTTTTT. The rearrangement joins TRBV6-6 to TRBJ1-4; D is uncertain. This CDR3 has 13 residues. Looked up from germline, CDR1 is MNHNY and CDR2 is SVGAGI (reference sequence). V lost 6 bases, J lost 5 bases, and 10 bases lay in between.

This chain joins TRBV30 and TRBJ2-4, with D perhaps matching TRBD2 (5 bases). V was clipped by 0 bases and J by 0 bases, with 6 bases between them. The CDR3 is made up of 14 amino acids. The germline V gene encodes CDR1 GTSNPN and CDR2 SVGIG (reference sequence). The CDR3 region has the DNA TGTGCCTGGAGTGTACGGGGAGCCAAAAACATTCAGTACTTC. It specifies CAWSVRGAKNIQYF.

The chain recombines TRBV28 with TRBJ2-5, with TRBD2 matching 7 bases. This CDR3 spans 16 amino acids. V lost 5 bases, J lost 4 bases, and 13 bases stayed unmatched. The germline gives CDR1 MDHEN, CDR2 SYDVKM. The CDR3 spells CASSPPRGGVSETQYF. DNA of the CDR3: TGTGCCAGCAGTCCCCCCCGTGGGGGGGTGTCAGAGACCCAGTACTTC.

The chain is built from TRBV19 and TRBJ1-3, with TRBD1 as a possible D gene (5 bases). Trimming pared 4 bases from V and 0 bases from J, leaving 10 bases between. CDR3 length: 15 amino acids. Germline values: CDR1 LNHDA, CDR2 SQIVND (reference sequence). CDR3 nucleotides: TGTGCCAGTAGTAAGGGGAAACACTCTGGAAACACCATATATTTT. It codes for CASSKGKHSGNTIYF.

The chain has TRBV28 and TRBJ2-1, with D maybe TRBD1 (6 bases). CDR3 length: 12 residues. V shed 10 bases and J shed 4 bases, with 11 bases lying between them. Germline CDR1 and CDR2: MDHEN and SYDVKM. The CDR3 loop reads CAIGQRYNEQFF. The CDR3 nucleotides read TGTGCCATCGGACAGCGGTACAATGAGCAGTTCTTC.

V and J are TRBV5-4 and TRBJ2-7; TRBD1 aligns across 8 bases. Germline V gene data show CDR1 as SGHNT and CDR2 as YYREEE (reference sequence). The V gene end was trimmed by 4 bases and the J gene end by 4 bases; junction bases not matched to a gene: 7. The CDR3 runs 14 residues. CDR3 loop: CASSNQGASYEQYF. The CDR3 coding sequence is TGTGCCAGCAGCAACCAGGGGGCTTCGTACGAGCAGTACTTC.

The chain couples TRBV28 to TRBJ1-2; 8 bases fit TRBD1. The CDR3 totals 14 residues. Germline CDR1 reads MDHEN; CDR2 reads SYDVKM. After removal of 6 bases from V and 8 bases from J, the junction contained 11 bases not matched to a gene. The CDR3 DNA is TGTGCCAGCAGGCCCACAGGGGGGGTGGGAGGCTACACCTTC. Protein: CASRPTGGVGGYTF.

The chain employs TRBV13 and TRBJ1-6, with D possibly TRBD1 on 5 matching bases. Germline CDR1 is PRHDT and CDR2 is FYEKMQ (reference sequence). The CDR3 consists of 19 residues. Deletions cut 6 bases from V and 0 bases from J, with 21 bases between. Here the CDR3 reads CASRRQPPGLSSYNSPLHF. CDR3 nucleotides: TGTGCCAGCAGGCGCCAACCTCCAGGGCTAAGCTCCTATAATTCACCCCTCCACTTT.